This is a list of T cell receptor beta chains from one sample in a study of vaccination effects on CD4 cells after COVID-19. The assay was immunoSEQ multiplex PCR, and TCRdb's table has in-frame clones only and misses some. The repertoire holds approximately 13,000 clones, with over 60% as singletons. Their specific antigens are unknown. The input for sequencing was CD4+ T cells from PBMCs cultured with SARS-CoV-2 spike peptides, taken after COVID-19 vaccination. These receptors came from a human donor who received a COVID-19 vaccine. Each CDR3 is given with its conserved first and last residue. A D gene is named only where the DNA matches it firmly. Clone size is shown for a subset of rows, as once, few, many or a class of expanded clone.

cdr3_aa | cdr3_nt | v_call | cdr3_length | d_call | j_call | clone_size
CASSLGGSDRTDTQYF | TGCGCCAGCAGCTTGGGTGGTAGCGACCGCACAGATACGCAGTATTTT | TRBV5-1 | 16 | NA | TRBJ2-3 | NA
CASSPVGGESTDTQYF | TGTGCCAGCAGTCCGGTCGGCGGGGAGAGCACAGATACGCAGTATTTT | TRBV25-1 | 16 | NA | TRBJ2-3 | NA
CASSPGKDTEAFF | TGTGCCAGCTCACCAGGGAAGGACACTGAAGCTTTCTTT | TRBV18 | 13 | NA | TRBJ1-1 | NA
CATARAPPDPDQPQHF | TGTGCCACCGCCCGTGCCCCTCCGGACCCAGATCAGCCCCAGCATTTT | TRBV24-1 | 16 | NA | TRBJ1-5 | few
CASSGGSGRAGETQYF | TGTGCCAGCAGCGGGGGTAGCGGGAGGGCCGGGGAGACCCAGTACTTC | TRBV9 | 16 | TRBD2 | TRBJ2-5 | NA
CASSPNRGRSTEAFF | TGTGCCAGCAGTCCAAACAGGGGCAGGAGCACTGAAGCTTTCTTT | TRBV28 | 15 | TRBD1 | TRBJ1-1 | few
CASSPQGLVSTDTQYF | TGTGCCAGCAGCCCCCAAGGACTAGTTTCAACAGATACGCAGTATTTT | TRBV28 | 16 | TRBD2 | TRBJ2-3 | NA
CAISGAGDTGELFF | TGTGCCATCAGTGGGGCAGGGGACACCGGGGAGCTGTTTTTT | TRBV10-3 | 14 | NA | TRBJ2-2 | few
CASSLRQNTEAFF | TGTGCCAGTAGTCTCCGACAGAACACTGAAGCTTTCTTT | TRBV19 | 13 | NA | TRBJ1-1 | NA
CASSLVRGVDTQYF | TGTGCCAGCAGCTTAGTTCGGGGGGTAGATACGCAGTATTTT | TRBV7-2 | 14 | TRBD2 | TRBJ2-3 | NA
CASRTSVYNEQFF | TGTGCCAGCAGGACTAGCGTCTACAATGAGCAGTTCTTC | TRBV28 | 13 | TRBD2 | TRBJ2-1 | NA
CASSPKGVRGSHGYTF | TGTGCCAGCAGTCCCAAGGGTGTCAGGGGGTCTCATGGCTACACCTTC | TRBV3-1/TRBV3-2 | 16 | TRBD1 | TRBJ1-2 | NA
CASSLDSAAGVAKLFF | TGTGCCAGCAGCTTAGATTCGGCGGCAGGCGTTGCTAAACTGTTTTTT | TRBV7-2 | 16 | NA | TRBJ1-4 | NA
CATKKRTGGASYNSPLHF | TGTGCCACAAAAAAGAGGACAGGGGGCGCGTCCTATAATTCACCCCTCCACTTT | TRBV19 | 18 | TRBD1 | TRBJ1-6 | NA
CASSLGSTYEQYF | TGCGCCAGCAGCTTGGGATCTACTTACGAGCAGTACTTC | TRBV5-1 | 13 | NA | TRBJ2-7 | few
CASSIRLTSGTPRGEQFF | TGTGCCAGTAGTATCCGGCTGACTAGCGGGACTCCCCGGGGTGAGCAGTTCTTC | TRBV19 | 18 | TRBD2 | TRBJ2-1 | NA
CASSQVTGSHEQYF | TGTGCCAGCAGCCAAGTTACAGGGAGCCACGAGCAGTACTTC | TRBV7-2 | 14 | NA | TRBJ2-7 | NA